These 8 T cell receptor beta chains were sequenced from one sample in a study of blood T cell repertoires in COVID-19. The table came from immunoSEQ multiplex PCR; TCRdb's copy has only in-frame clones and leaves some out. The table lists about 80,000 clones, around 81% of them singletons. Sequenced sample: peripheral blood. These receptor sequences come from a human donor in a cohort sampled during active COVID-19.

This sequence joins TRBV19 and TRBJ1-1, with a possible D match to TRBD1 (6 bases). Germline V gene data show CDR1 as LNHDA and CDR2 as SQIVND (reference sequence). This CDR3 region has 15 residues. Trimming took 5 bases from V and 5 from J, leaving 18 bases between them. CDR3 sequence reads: CASSPYRGANTEAFF. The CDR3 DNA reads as TGTGCCAGTAGTCCCTACCGGGGGGCGAATACTGAAGCTTTCTTT.

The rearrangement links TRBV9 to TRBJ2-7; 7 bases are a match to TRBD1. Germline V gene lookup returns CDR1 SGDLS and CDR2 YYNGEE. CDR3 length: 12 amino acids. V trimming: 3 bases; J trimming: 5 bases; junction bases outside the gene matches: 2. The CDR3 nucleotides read TGTGCCAGCAGCGCGACAGGGAACGAGCAGTACTTC. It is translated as CASSATGNEQYF.

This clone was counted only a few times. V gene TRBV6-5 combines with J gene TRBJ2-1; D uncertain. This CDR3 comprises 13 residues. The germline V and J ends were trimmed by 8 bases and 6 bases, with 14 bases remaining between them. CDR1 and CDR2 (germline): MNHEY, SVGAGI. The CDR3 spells CASVRLQANEQFF. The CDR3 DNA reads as TGTGCCAGCGTCAGGCTCCAGGCCAATGAGCAGTTCTTC.

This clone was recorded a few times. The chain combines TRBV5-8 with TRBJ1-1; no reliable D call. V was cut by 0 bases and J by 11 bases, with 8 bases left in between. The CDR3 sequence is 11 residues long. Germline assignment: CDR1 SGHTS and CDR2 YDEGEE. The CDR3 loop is CASSLVVPAFF. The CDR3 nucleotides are TGTGCCAGCAGCTTGGTTGTTCCGGCTTTCTTT.

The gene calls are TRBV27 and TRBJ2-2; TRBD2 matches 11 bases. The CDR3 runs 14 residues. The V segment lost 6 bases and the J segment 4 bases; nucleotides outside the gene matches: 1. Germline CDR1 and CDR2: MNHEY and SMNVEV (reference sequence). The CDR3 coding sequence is TGTGCCAGCAGAACTAGCGGGGGCACCGGGGAGCTGTTTTTT. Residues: CASRTSGGTGELFF.

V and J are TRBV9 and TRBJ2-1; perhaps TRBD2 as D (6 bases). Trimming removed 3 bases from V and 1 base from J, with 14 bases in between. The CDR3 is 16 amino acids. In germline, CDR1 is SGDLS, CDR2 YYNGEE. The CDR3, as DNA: TGTGCCAGCAGCGGTTGGGGGGTCAGTTCCTACAATGAGCAGTTCTTC. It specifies CASSGWGVSSYNEQFF.

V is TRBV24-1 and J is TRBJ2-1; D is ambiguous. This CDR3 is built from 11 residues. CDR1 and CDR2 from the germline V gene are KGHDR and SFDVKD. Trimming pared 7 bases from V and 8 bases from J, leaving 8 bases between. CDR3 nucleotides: TGTGCCACCAGATACTCGGATGAGCAGTTCTTC. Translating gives CATRYSDEQFF.

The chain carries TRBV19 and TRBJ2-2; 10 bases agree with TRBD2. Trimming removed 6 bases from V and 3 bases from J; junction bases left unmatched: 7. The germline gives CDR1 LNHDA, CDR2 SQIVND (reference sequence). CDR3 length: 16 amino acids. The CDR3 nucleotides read TGTGCCAGTAGCCGGAAGCGGGAGGGATACACCGGGGAGCTGTTTTTT. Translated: CASSRKREGYTGELFF.